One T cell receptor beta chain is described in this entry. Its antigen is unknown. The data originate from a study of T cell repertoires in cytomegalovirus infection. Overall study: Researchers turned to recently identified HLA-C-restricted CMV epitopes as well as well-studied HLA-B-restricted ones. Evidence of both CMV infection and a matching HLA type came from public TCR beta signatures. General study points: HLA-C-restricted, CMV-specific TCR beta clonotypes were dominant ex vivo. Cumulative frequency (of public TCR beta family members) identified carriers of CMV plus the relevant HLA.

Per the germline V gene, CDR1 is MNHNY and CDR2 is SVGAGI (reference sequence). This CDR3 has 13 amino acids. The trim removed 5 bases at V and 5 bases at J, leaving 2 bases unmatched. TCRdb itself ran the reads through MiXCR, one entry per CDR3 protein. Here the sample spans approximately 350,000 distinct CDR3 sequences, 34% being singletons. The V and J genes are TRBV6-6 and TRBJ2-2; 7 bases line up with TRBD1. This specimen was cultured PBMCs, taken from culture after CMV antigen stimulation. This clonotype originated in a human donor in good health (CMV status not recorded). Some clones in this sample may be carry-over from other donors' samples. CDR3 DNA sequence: TGTGCCAGCAGTACGACAGGGACCGGGGAGCTGTTTTTT. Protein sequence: CASSTTGTGELFF.